One T cell receptor (beta chain) is described in this entry. Its antigen is still unknown. Germline V gene data show CDR1 as MGHDK and CDR2 as SYGVNS. The length of the CDR3 is 15 residues. V was shortened by 1 base and J by 7 bases, with 16 bases between the two germline ends. The sample originates from a study of cytomegalovirus exposure and HLA in healthy donors. At the level of the study: A prior study identified 117 million unique TCR beta sequences from about 180 million T cells.

The PCR was carried out with 60 Vbeta primers and 13 Jbeta primers. The table came from immunoSEQ multiplex PCR; TCRdb's copy has only in-frame clones and leaves some out. The sample contains about 230,000 clones, around 80% of which appear only once. Study outcomes and limitations: Cytomegalovirus-associated TCR beta chains were listed, numbering 164.

This TCR derives from a woman between 40 and 50 years old in good health and CMV-seronegative. The specimen was PBMCs. V is TRBV25-1 and J is TRBJ1-1, with a tentative D call TRBD1 (6 bases). Written as DNA, the CDR3 is TGTGCCAGCAGTGAATCGGGGGGAAGGGGGGTTGAAGCTTTCTTT. Translating gives CASSESGGRGVEAFF.